This TCR beta chain was sequenced during a study of graft-versus-host responses after intestinal transplantation. About the research overall: Recipients got multivisceral, liver-intestinal, or isolated intestinal transplants.

V dropped 2 bases and J dropped 9 bases, with 20 bases sitting between them. CDR3 length: 17 residues. Looked up from germline, CDR1 is LGHNT and CDR2 is FRNRAP. With regard to this clone: The antigen is undetermined.

The method was immunoSEQ multiplex PCR; TCRdb's version includes in-frame clones alone and lacks a portion of them. The sample has roughly 3,900 clones; 75% to 85% are singletons. Study-wide results and caveats: Investigators detected GvH clones in recipient marrow, with some emerging earlier in ileum or blood.

Grafts had their tissue processed, releasing intraepithelial and lamina propria lymphocytes. The starting material was ileum tissue, obtained roughly 680 days after intestinal transplant. The chain uses TRBV12-5 and TRBJ1-6; tentatively, D is TRBD1 (5 bases). This TCR came from a human patient who received an intestinal transplant, so some T cells may come from the graft donor. This CDR3 reads CASGLQGSTGSVSPLHF. In nucleotides, the CDR3 is TGTGCTAGTGGTTTGCAGGGCAGTACAGGATCGGTTTCACCCCTCCACTTT.